Reported below is one T cell receptor beta chain. Methods used by the authors: Counts of nucleated cells, estimated from reference gene primer amplification, were obtained. TCRdb keeps only in-frame clones here, not all; method: immunoSEQ multiplex PCR. Clonal size and the V and J genes are those of that table, whereas D and trimming came from the DNA. Altogether tens of thousands of clones are present, roughly 85% being singletons, with the ten largest covering around 16%. These data are taken from a study of blood T cell repertoires in COVID-19. Background on the study: Sites across the United States, Italy and Spain contributed samples from acute and convalescent COVID-19. From T cells, B-cell-depleted T cells, or PBMCs came the material, which was cDNA or gDNA.

The CDR3 extends over 15 amino acids. Germline CDR1 and CDR2: KGHSH and LQKENI. V lost 6 bases and J 3 bases, leaving 14 bases between the germline ends. This clonotype was sampled from a human donor in a cohort sampled during active COVID-19. The source material was peripheral blood. The genes are TRBV18 and TRBJ2-2; tentative D call: TRBD2 (6 bases). The CDR3 spells CASSRWGVDTGELFF. In DNA form, the CDR3 reads TGTGCCAGCTCCCGCTGGGGGGTCGACACCGGGGAGCTGTTTTTT.